This TCR beta chain was profiled in a study of brain T cells in children with intractable seizures. Clones were sequenced by immunoSEQ multiplex PCR, and TCRdb holds only the in-frame ones, with some missing. The sample carries 100,000 to 120,000 clones, roughly 94% recorded once. The sequenced cases were selected for having the highest brain T cell transcript signatures. The CDR3 is made up of 15 amino acids. Trimming took off 4 bases at V and 0 bases at J, with 11 bases between the two ends. The germline V gene has CDR1 SNHLY and CDR2 FYNNEI. This chain uses TRBV2 with TRBJ2-3; D is undetermined. This receptor was taken from a boy in the first two years of life with hemimegalencephaly and intractable seizures. This specimen was peripheral blood, taken at surgery. CDR3 coding DNA: TGTGCCAGCAGTGGATTGAGTATAAGCACAGATACGCAGTATTTT. It is translated as CASSGLSISTDTQYF.